This TCR beta chain was observed in a study of cytomegalovirus exposure and HLA in healthy donors. Germline V lookup: CDR1 SGDLS, CDR2 YYNGEE. Trimming cost V 3 bases and J 15 bases; bases outside gene matches: 12. This CDR3 comprises 14 residues. 13 Jbeta primers and 60 Vbeta primers were used for the PCR. Profiling relied on immunoSEQ multiplex PCR, and the TCRdb table lists in-frame clones only, not all of them. The profile shows fewer than 200,000 clones, 85% of them singletons. The source is a man between 18 and 35 years old in good health and CMV-seropositive. This sequence joins TRBV9 and TRBJ2-6; TRBD1 agrees at 7 bases. Material for sequencing was PBMCs. The CDR3 sequence is CASSDPNRGDGLTF. CDR3 nucleotides: TGTGCCAGCAGCGACCCAAACAGGGGCGACGGCCTGACTTTC.